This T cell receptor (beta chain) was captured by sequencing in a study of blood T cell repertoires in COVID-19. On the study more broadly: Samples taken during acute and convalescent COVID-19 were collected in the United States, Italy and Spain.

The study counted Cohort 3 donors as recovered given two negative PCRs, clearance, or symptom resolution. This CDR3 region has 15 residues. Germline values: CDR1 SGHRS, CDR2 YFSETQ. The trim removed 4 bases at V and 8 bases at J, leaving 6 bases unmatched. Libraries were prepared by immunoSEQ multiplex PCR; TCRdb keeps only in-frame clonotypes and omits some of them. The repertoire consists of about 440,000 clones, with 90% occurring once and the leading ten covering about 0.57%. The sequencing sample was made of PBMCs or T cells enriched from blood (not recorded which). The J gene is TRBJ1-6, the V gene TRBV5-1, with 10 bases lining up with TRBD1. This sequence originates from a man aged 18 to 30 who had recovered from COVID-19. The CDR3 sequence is CASSPAGTGDSPLHF. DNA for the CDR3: TGCGCCAGCAGCCCCGCCGGGACAGGGGATTCACCCCTCCACTTT.